One and the same sample provided the 18 T cell receptor beta chains below, sequenced in a study of CD8 T cells in ankylosing spondylitis. These receptors lack a known antigen. Study observations and caveats: One TCR beta motif, made up of under ten highly homologous variants, appeared characteristic of ankylosing spondylitis blood.

A single record per CDR3 protein comes from TCRdb applying MiXCR to the 5' RACE reads. The table includes approximately 440,000 distinct CDR3 sequences, 15% to 20% detected once. The specimen was blood, either unsorted or a sorted T cell fraction (not recorded which). The receptor source for this set is a male donor with ankylosing spondylitis.

This clonotype has just a few counts. The chain employs TRBV3-1 and TRBJ1-1; D remains ambiguous. V was shortened by 5 bases and J by 7 bases, with 20 bases between the two germline ends. The CDR3 extends over 15 amino acids. Germline CDR1 and CDR2: LGHDT and YNNKEL (reference sequence). In nucleotides, the CDR3 is TGTGCCAGCAGCGTCCTTTCCGGCGGAGCTAGTGAAGCTTTCTTT. Translated, it gives CASSVLSGGASEAFF.

This clonotype was found a few times. The V call is TRBV10-3, the J call TRBJ2-3; tentatively, D is TRBD1 (6 bases). The CDR3 length is 13 residues. CDR1 and CDR2 from the germline V gene are ENHRY and SYGVKD. V gave up 10 bases and J gave up 2 bases, with 13 bases separating them. The CDR3 loop reads CATLQGTTDTQYF. CDR3 nucleotide sequence: TGTGCCACCCTCCAGGGGACCACAGATACGCAGTATTTT.

A few counts support this clonotype. The rearrangement uses TRBV7-2 and TRBJ2-7, with 9 bases identical to TRBD2. Germline-derived CDR1 and CDR2 are SGHTA and FQGNSA. The CDR3 is 16 amino acids. Trimming removed 0 bases from V and 2 bases from J; junction bases left unmatched: 5. The CDR3 bases are TGTGCCAGCAGCTTAGCTGCCGTAGCGGGAGCCTACGAGCAGTACTTC. The encoded protein is CASSLAAVAGAYEQYF.

The V gene is TRBV11-2, the J gene TRBJ2-5; 9 bases are a match to TRBD1. V lost 1 base and J lost 5; bases outside the gene matches: 8. The CDR3 consists of 16 residues. Germline V lookup: CDR1 SGHAT, CDR2 FQNNGV. Here the CDR3 reads CASSLAGTGNLETQYF. The DNA for the CDR3 is TGTGCCAGCAGCTTAGCGGGGACAGGGAACCTGGAGACCCAGTACTTC.

In this sample, this clonotype turned up a few times. The V call is TRBV28, the J call TRBJ1-6; 7 bases are shared with TRBD1. Germline V gene lookup returns CDR1 MDHEN and CDR2 SYDVKM. V lost 2 bases, J lost 7 bases, and 8 bases stayed unmatched. The CDR3 consists of 16 residues. The CDR3 DNA reads as TGTGCCAGCAGTTTAGGGGGGGACAGACCAAATTCACCCCTCCACTTT. Translating it yields CASSLGGDRPNSPLHF.

The sample holds one count of this clonotype. The chain joins TRBV12-3 or TRBV12-4 to TRBJ1-5, with D possibly being TRBD1 (6 bases). This CDR3 contains 17 residues. The V end lost 2 bases, the J end lost 1 base, and 15 bases lay between the germline ends. As DNA, the CDR3 is TGTGCCAGCAGTTTAAAATCACAGGGTAGGAGCAATCAGCCCCAGCATTTT. Protein: CASSLKSQGRSNQPQHF.

This clonotype was counted only a few times. The rearrangement links TRBV11-2 to TRBJ1-1; 7 bases map to TRBD1. The CDR3 has 13 amino acids. Looked up from germline, CDR1 is SGHAT and CDR2 is FQNNGV. The junction had 7 bases not matched to a gene; V was cut back by 5 bases and J by 7 bases. The CDR3 loop reads CASSRRDSGEAFF. The CDR3 nucleotides read TGTGCCAGCAGCCGCCGGGACAGCGGTGAAGCTTTCTTT.

Only a few counts were recorded for this clonotype. The rearrangement links TRBV6-1 to TRBJ2-1; 10 bases agree with TRBD2. The V segment lost 5 bases and the J segment 2 bases; nucleotides outside the gene matches: 6. The CDR3 has 16 amino acids. Germline CDR1 and CDR2: MNHNS and SASEGT. The CDR3 nucleotides read TGTGCCAGCAGTCGAGGGACTAGCGCTACCTACAATGAGCAGTTCTTC. This sequence encodes CASSRGTSATYNEQFF.

This clonotype appeared many times. The V gene is TRBV12-3 or TRBV12-4, the J gene TRBJ1-5; D remains unclear. Trimming cost V 5 bases and J 0 bases, with 8 bases left between them. This CDR3 has 14 amino acids. CDR3 DNA sequence: TGTGCCAGCAGTCTGACGGATAGCAATCAGCCCCAGCATTTT. This gives the protein CASSLTDSNQPQHF.

The V and J genes are TRBV6-5 and TRBJ1-3, with a weak D call TRBD1 (6 bases). The V gene's germline CDR1 is MNHEY and CDR2 SVGAGI. The length of the CDR3 is 15 residues. The germline V and J ends were trimmed by 0 bases and 2 bases, with 8 bases remaining between them. The DNA of the CDR3 is TGTGCCAGCAGTTACTCGGGGGGCCCTGGAAACACCATATATTTT. Translating it yields CASSYSGGPGNTIYF.

The chain combines TRBV4-1 with TRBJ2-1, with 14 nucleotides matching TRBD2. Germline assignment: CDR1 MGHRA and CDR2 YSYEKL. The J segment lost 8 bases and the V segment lost 4 bases, leaving 10 bases of the junction unmatched. The CDR3 is 17 amino acids. The CDR3 spells CASSPGLAGVASDEQFF. CDR3 bases: TGCGCCAGCAGCCCGGGACTAGCGGGGGTCGCTTCGGATGAGCAGTTCTTC.

In its sample, this clonotype was seen a few times. This chain links TRBV5-1 with TRBJ1-4; 9 nucleotides line up with TRBD1. This CDR3 is 15 amino acids long. The germline V gene encodes CDR1 SGHRS and CDR2 YFSETQ. The V and J ends lost 4 bases and 8 bases, in that order; junction bases with no gene match: 9. The CDR3 reads CASSPGGDRGEKLFF. The CDR3 coding sequence is TGCGCCAGCAGCCCCGGGGGTGACAGGGGGGAAAAACTGTTTTTT.

The chain combines TRBV20-1 with TRBJ1-6; D gene ambiguous. Germline V gene data show CDR1 as DFQATT and CDR2 as SNEGSKA (reference sequence). Trimming pared 0 bases from V and 6 bases from J, leaving 12 bases between. CDR3 size: 15 residues. The CDR3 protein is CSARDTAAGNSPLHF. The CDR3 DNA sequence: TGCAGTGCTAGAGATACAGCCGCGGGTAATTCACCCCTCCACTTT.

The V and J genes are TRBV5-1 and TRBJ2-3, with 12 bases matching TRBD2. From germline, CDR1 is SGHRS and CDR2 YFSETQ. This CDR3 contains 20 residues. V lost 1 base, J lost 2 bases, and 14 bases stayed unmatched. CDR3 sequence: CASSLKPPPSGGVPTDTQYF. Written as DNA, the CDR3 is TGCGCCAGCAGCTTGAAGCCCCCCCCTAGCGGGGGGGTACCCACAGATACGCAGTATTTT. Combining the CDR3 with reference TRBV5-1 and TRBJ2-3 gives the whole variable domain KAGVTQTPRYLIKTRGQQVTLSCSPISGHRSVSWYQQTPGQGLQFLFEYFSETQRNKGNFPGRFSGRQFSNSRSEMNVSTLELGDSALYLCASSLKPPPSGGVPTDTQYFGPGTRLTVL.

This clonotype was counted a few times. The rearrangement joins TRBV28 to TRBJ2-7; TRBD2 matches at 9 bases. CDR1 and CDR2 from the germline V gene are MDHEN and SYDVKM. V was clipped by 8 bases and J by 7 bases; unmatched bases: 12. The CDR3 has 14 amino acids. The DNA of the CDR3 is TGTGCCAGCGCGTATAGGCGGGAGGGCCAGGAGCAGTACTTC. Its protein product is CASAYRREGQEQYF. Filled out from reference TRBV28 and TRBJ2-7, the complete variable domain reads DVKVTQSSRYLVKRTGEKVFLECVQDMDHENMFWYRQDPGLGLRLIYFSYDVKMKEKGDIPEGYSVSREKKERFSLILESASTNQTSMYLCASAYRREGQEQYFGPGTRLTVT.

The V and J genes are TRBV5-1 and TRBJ2-3; 8 positions agree with TRBD2. J lost 1 base, V lost 1 base, and 5 bases had no gene match. The CDR3 runs to 16 residues. CDR1 SGHRS and CDR2 YFSETQ come from the germline V gene. As DNA, the CDR3 is TGCGCCAGCAGCTTGACTGCGGGGGGAGGCACAGATACGCAGTATTTT. Translation: CASSLTAGGGTDTQYF.

This clonotype showed up just a few times. The chain uses TRBV14 and TRBJ2-5; 7 bases are a match to TRBD2. This CDR3 has 15 residues. Germline CDR1 reads SGHDN; CDR2 reads FVKESK. V shed 1 base and J 5 bases; nucleotides not matched to a gene: 7. Written as DNA, the CDR3 is TGTGCCAGCAGCCAAGTTCGCGGGAGACTTGAGACCCAGTACTTC. Its protein product is CASSQVRGRLETQYF.

This clonotype was seen more than once but under ten times. The genes are TRBV14 and TRBJ2-2; D is perhaps TRBD2 (6 bases). Trimming cost V 3 bases and J 7 bases, with 18 bases left between them. The CDR3 totals 16 residues. Germline lookup yields CDR1 SGHDN and CDR2 FVKESK. In DNA form, the CDR3 reads TGTGCCAGCAGCCACCAAAGACTAGAAATCGGCGGGGAGCTGTTTTTT. Translation gives CASSHQRLEIGGELFF.